Shown below are 22 T cell receptor beta chains from a single sample sequenced in a study of neurological immune-mediated disorders. Via MiXCR, TCRdb re-called the 5' RACE reads, giving one row per CDR3 protein. The data hold tens of thousands of distinct CDR3 sequences, with nearly 6.5% observed a single time. Sequenced sample: CD4+ T cells from blood. The receptors come from a woman in her thirties or forties in good health.

This clonotype was found many times. The genes are TRBV5-1 and TRBJ2-7; TRBD2 matches at 10 bases. CDR1 SGHRS and CDR2 YFSETQ come from the germline V gene. With V trimmed by 0 bases and J by 3 bases, 9 bases remained unmatched. The CDR3 spans 17 residues. The CDR3 is CASSLGRSSGSGYEQYF. DNA of the CDR3: TGCGCCAGCAGCTTGGGGCGGTCTAGCGGGAGTGGCTACGAGCAGTACTTC.

The sample holds many counts of this clonotype. This sequence joins TRBV20-1 and TRBJ2-1; 7 bases line up with TRBD2. V was pared by 3 bases and J by 9 bases, with 17 bases of the junction left unmatched. The CDR3 is made up of 16 amino acids. The germline V gene has CDR1 DFQATT and CDR2 SNEGSKA (reference sequence). The DNA of the CDR3 is TGCAGTGCTAGGCCCGGGAGGCTAGGAGGTCTGGGTGAGCAGTTCTTC. Its protein product is CSARPGRLGGLGEQFF.

The table lists this clonotype with many counts. This CDR3 is CSAGGTSLTTDTQYF. As DNA, the CDR3 is TGCAGTGCGGGGGGGACTTCCCTCACGACAGATACGCAGTATTTT. The chain couples TRBV20-1 to TRBJ2-3, with 7 positions matching TRBD2. The trim removed 6 bases at V and 3 bases at J, leaving 12 bases unmatched. The CDR3 extends over 15 amino acids. Germline CDR1 reads DFQATT; CDR2 reads SNEGSKA (reference sequence).

This clonotype has only a few counts. The chain has TRBV9 and TRBJ2-1, with 15 bases fitting TRBD2. Trimming at V came to 4 bases and at J to 6 bases, leaving 5 bases not matched to a gene. The CDR3 is made up of 16 amino acids. Germline V gene sequence: CDR1 SGDLS, CDR2 YYNGEE. This chain's CDR3 is CASSFWTSGRANEQFF. In DNA form, the CDR3 reads TGTGCCAGCAGCTTTTGGACTAGCGGGAGGGCCAATGAGCAGTTCTTC.

This clonotype was detected many times. The gene calls are TRBV27 and TRBJ2-7, with 8 nucleotides matching TRBD2. The ends lost 5 bases at V and 6 bases at J; junction bases unmatched: 6. This CDR3 spans 13 amino acids. Germline CDR1 reads MNHEY; CDR2 reads SMNVEV (reference sequence). CDR3 loop: CASSQGLDLEQYF. For the CDR3, the DNA is TGTGCCAGCAGTCAGGGACTAGATCTCGAGCAGTACTTC.

This clonotype was detected many times. The chain is built from TRBV7-3 and TRBJ2-4; 9 nucleotides line up with TRBD1. The V and J ends lost 4 bases and 16 bases, in that order; junction bases with no gene match: 8. This CDR3 has 12 residues. Germline CDR1 and CDR2: SGHTA and FQGTGA. CDR3 nucleotides: TGTGCCAGCAGCTCCACAGGGGGCCTTCTCTACTTC. Translated, it gives CASSSTGGLLYF.

This sequence joins TRBV30 and TRBJ2-2; 7 bases are a match to TRBD2. J lost 1 base, V lost 4 bases, and 6 bases had no gene match. This CDR3 contains 15 residues. Looked up from germline, CDR1 is GTSNPN and CDR2 is SVGIG (reference sequence). DNA for the CDR3: TGTGCCTGGACGCGGGAGATGATGAACACCGGGGAGCTGTTTTTT. It is translated as CAWTREMMNTGELFF.

The sample holds many counts of this clonotype. The V gene is TRBV20-1, the J gene TRBJ2-1; D is perhaps TRBD2 (6 bases). Per germline, CDR1 DFQATT and CDR2 SNEGSKA (reference sequence). The CDR3 is 12 amino acids. Deletions cut 6 bases from V and 8 bases from J, with 14 bases between. The CDR3 is CSATGRDYEQFF. The CDR3 DNA is TGCAGTGCCACAGGCCGGGACTATGAGCAGTTCTTC.

This clonotype was seen ten or more times. The genes are TRBV5-1 and TRBJ2-1, with TRBD2 matching 7 bases. Germline CDR1 is SGHRS and CDR2 is YFSETQ. This CDR3 is built from 16 residues. J gave up 5 bases and V 1 base, and 9 bases lay outside the gene matches. This CDR3 is CASSLFGPSGDNEQFF. CDR3 coding DNA: TGCGCCAGCAGCTTGTTCGGGCCTAGCGGAGACAATGAGCAGTTCTTC.

The chain combines TRBV10-3 with TRBJ2-2; 9 nucleotides match TRBD2. J gave up 2 bases and V 0 bases, and 1 base lay outside the gene matches. CDR3 length: 16 residues. Germline CDR1 is ENHRY and CDR2 is SYGVKD. Written as DNA, the CDR3 is TGTGCCATCAGTGAGTCCGGGACTAGCAACACCGGGGAGCTGTTTTTT. This gives the protein CAISESGTSNTGELFF.

This clonotype appeared many times. V is TRBV10-3 and J is TRBJ1-1; 7 bases agree with TRBD1. This CDR3 is built from 18 residues. V gave up 2 bases and J gave up 1 base; unmatched junction bases: 13. Germline V CDR1 and CDR2: ENHRY, SYGVKD. The CDR3 sequence is CAISEEAGEGGGNTEAFF. The CDR3 region has the DNA TGTGCCATCAGTGAGGAGGCAGGAGAAGGGGGCGGGAACACTGAAGCTTTCTTT.

In its sample, this clonotype was seen many times. The chain's CDR3 is CASTSGLYEQYF. DNA of the CDR3: TGTGCCAGCACCTCTGGGCTTTACGAGCAGTACTTC. This chain uses TRBV12-3 or TRBV12-4 with TRBJ2-7; unclear D gene. This CDR3 is 12 amino acids long. Between the trimmed V and J ends, which lost 7 bases and 4 bases, there was a span of 11 bases.

This clonotype appeared a single time. The CDR3 DNA sequence: TGTGCCAGCAGCTGGGACTCCAGGGGCCCTAGAGAGCAGTTCTTC. Amino acid sequence: CASSWDSRGPREQFF. The rearrangement joins TRBV7-3 to TRBJ2-1; D could derive from TRBD1 or TRBD2 (6 bases each). Trimming cost V 4 bases and J 10 bases, with 20 bases left between them. The CDR3 spans 15 residues. Germline CDR1 reads SGHTA; CDR2 reads FQGTGA.

The table lists this clonotype with many counts. This sequence joins TRBV24-1 and TRBJ2-6; D possibly corresponds to TRBD1 (6 bases). V shed 8 bases and J shed 3 bases, with 19 bases lying between them. CDR1 is KGHDR, CDR2 SFDVKD, per germline. The CDR3 extends over 17 amino acids. The CDR3 protein is CATNRTGPEFGANVLTF. The CDR3 coding sequence is TGTGCCACCAATAGAACAGGGCCGGAATTTGGGGCCAACGTCCTGACTTTC.

This clonotype was observed many times. This chain uses TRBV20-1 with TRBJ1-5; D ambiguous. Trimming took 6 bases from V and 2 from J, leaving 11 bases between them. The CDR3 covers 13 residues. CDR1 and CDR2 (germline): DFQATT, SNEGSKA (reference sequence). CDR3 nucleotides: TGCAGTGCGTGCCCGAGAGGCAATCAGCCCCAGCATTTT. This gives the protein CSACPRGNQPQHF.

This clonotype has a count of ten or more. CDR3 DNA sequence: TGTGCCAGCAGCCAAGAAGATACGCAGTATTTT. As protein: CASSQEDTQYF. The chain recombines TRBV11-3 with TRBJ2-3; D remains ambiguous. CDR3 length: 11 residues. Germline CDR1 SGHNT, CDR2 YENEEA. Trimming took 5 bases from V and 5 from J, leaving 5 bases between them.

This clonotype was counted between two and nine times. The chain links TRBV5-5 to TRBJ2-2; D call uncertain. Looked up from germline, CDR1 is SGHKS and CDR2 is YYEKEE (reference sequence). The CDR3 consists of 14 residues. Trimming took 1 base from V and 1 from J, leaving 5 bases between them. The CDR3 region has the DNA TGTGCCAGCAGCTTGCCTAGGAACACCGGGGAGCTGTTTTTT. Residues: CASSLPRNTGELFF.

This clonotype has ten or more counts. V usage is TRBV5-4 and J usage is TRBJ1-6, with 10 bases matching TRBD1. V lost 4 bases and J lost 12; bases outside the gene matches: 16. Germline V CDR1 and CDR2: SGHNT, YYREEE (reference sequence). The CDR3 spans 17 residues. This CDR3 is CASSPPDRGRGYGPLHF. CDR3 DNA: TGTGCCAGCAGCCCTCCAGACAGGGGGCGAGGGTACGGACCCCTCCACTTT.

This clonotype was counted only a few times. V gene TRBV6-1 combines with J gene TRBJ2-1, with D possibly being TRBD1 (7 bases). The CDR3 is made up of 16 amino acids. CDR1 is MNHNS, CDR2 SASEGT, per germline. The V and J ends lost 8 bases and 1 base respectively, with 18 bases between them. CDR3 sequence (DNA): TGTGCCAGCCCCAGGGGGGCTAGCTCTTCCTACAATGAGCAGTTCTTC. Its protein is CASPRGASSSYNEQFF.

The chain is built from TRBV5-1 and TRBJ2-3, with D hard to call. Germline V gene sequence: CDR1 SGHRS, CDR2 YFSETQ. This CDR3 contains 15 residues. With 1 base removed from V and 2 bases from J, the gap between germline ends came to 11 bases. In nucleotides, the CDR3 is TGCGCCAGCAGCTTGAGGACGGTAGACACAGATACGCAGTATTTT. Translated: CASSLRTVDTDTQYF.

This chain links TRBV20-1 with TRBJ2-2; no definite D call. The V and J ends lost 4 bases and 8 bases respectively, with 14 bases between them. This CDR3 has 13 amino acids. The germline V gene has CDR1 DFQATT and CDR2 SNEGSKA (reference sequence). CDR3 in amino acids: CSANRETIGELFF. The DNA of the CDR3 is TGCAGTGCTAACCGTGAGACCATAGGGGAGCTGTTTTTT.

This clonotype appeared many times. This sequence joins TRBV3-1 and TRBJ2-7; D uncertain. V was cut by 1 base and J by 1 base, with 8 bases left in between. The CDR3 is 14 amino acids. The germline CDR1 and CDR2 sequences are LGHDT and YNNKEL (reference sequence). The CDR3 sequence is CASSQGLSSYEQYF. For the CDR3, the DNA is TGTGCCAGCAGCCAAGGTCTCAGTTCCTACGAGCAGTACTTC.